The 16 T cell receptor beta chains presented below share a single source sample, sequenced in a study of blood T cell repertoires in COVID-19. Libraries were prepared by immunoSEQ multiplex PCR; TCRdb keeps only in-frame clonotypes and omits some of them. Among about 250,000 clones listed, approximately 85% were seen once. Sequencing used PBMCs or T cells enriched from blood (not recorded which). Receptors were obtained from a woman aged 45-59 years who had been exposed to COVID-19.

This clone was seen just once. The CDR3 DNA follows: TGCGCCAGCAGCCAAGGATTAAGCGGGGGGTTCCAAGAGACCCAGTACTTC. Its translation is CASSQGLSGGFQETQYF. The chain employs TRBV4-1 and TRBJ2-5, with TRBD2 matching over 9 bases. The CDR3 loop spans 17 amino acids. The J segment lost 1 base and the V segment lost 1 base, leaving 7 bases of the junction unmatched. CDR1 and CDR2 (germline): MGHRA, YSYEKL.

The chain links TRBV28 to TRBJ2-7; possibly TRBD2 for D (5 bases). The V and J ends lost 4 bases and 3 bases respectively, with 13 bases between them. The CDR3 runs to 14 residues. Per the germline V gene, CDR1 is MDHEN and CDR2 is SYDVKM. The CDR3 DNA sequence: TGTGCCAGCAGTTCCCCCCCGGGAAACTACGAGCAGTACTTC. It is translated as CASSSPPGNYEQYF.

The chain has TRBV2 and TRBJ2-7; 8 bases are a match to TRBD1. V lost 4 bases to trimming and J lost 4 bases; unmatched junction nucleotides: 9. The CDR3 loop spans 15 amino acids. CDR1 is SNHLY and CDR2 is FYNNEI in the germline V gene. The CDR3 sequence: CASSVMAGGLYEQYF. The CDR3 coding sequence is TGTGCCAGCAGTGTGATGGCAGGGGGCTTGTACGAGCAGTACTTC.

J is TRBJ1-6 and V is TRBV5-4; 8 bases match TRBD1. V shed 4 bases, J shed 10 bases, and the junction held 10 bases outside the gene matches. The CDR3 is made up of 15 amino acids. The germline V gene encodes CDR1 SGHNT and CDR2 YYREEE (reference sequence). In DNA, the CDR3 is TGTGCCAGCAGCCCGCAGAGGACAGGGCCGTCACCCCTCCACTTT. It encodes CASSPQRTGPSPLHF.

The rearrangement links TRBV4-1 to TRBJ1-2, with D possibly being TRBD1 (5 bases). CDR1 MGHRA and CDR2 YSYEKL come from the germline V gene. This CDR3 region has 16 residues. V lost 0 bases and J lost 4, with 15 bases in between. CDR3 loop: CASSQDFGGGGYGYTF. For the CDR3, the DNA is TGCGCCAGCAGCCAAGATTTTGGGGGAGGCGGCTATGGCTACACCTTC.

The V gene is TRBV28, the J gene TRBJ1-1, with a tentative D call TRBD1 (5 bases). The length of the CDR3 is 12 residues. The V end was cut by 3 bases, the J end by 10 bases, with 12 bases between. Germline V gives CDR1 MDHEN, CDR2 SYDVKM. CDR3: CASSFKGIGAFF. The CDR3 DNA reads TGTGCCAGCAGTTTTAAGGGGATTGGAGCTTTCTTT.

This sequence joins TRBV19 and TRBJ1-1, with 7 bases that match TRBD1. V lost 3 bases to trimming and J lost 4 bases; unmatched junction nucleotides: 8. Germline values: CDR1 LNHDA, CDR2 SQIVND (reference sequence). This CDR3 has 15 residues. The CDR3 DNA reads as TGTGCCAGTAGTATCCTCACCACAGGGGCCACTGAAGCTTTCTTT. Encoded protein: CASSILTTGATEAFF.

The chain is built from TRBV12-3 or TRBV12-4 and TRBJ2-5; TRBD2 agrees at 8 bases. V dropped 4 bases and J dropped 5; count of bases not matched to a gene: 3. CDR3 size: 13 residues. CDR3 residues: CASSSERGETQYF. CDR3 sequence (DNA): TGTGCCAGCAGTTCTGAGCGGGGGGAGACCCAGTACTTC.

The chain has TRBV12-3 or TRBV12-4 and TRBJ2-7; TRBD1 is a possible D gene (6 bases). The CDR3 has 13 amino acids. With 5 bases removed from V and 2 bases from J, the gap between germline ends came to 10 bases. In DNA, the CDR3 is TGTGCCAGCAGTATCGGACAGCCCTACGAGCAGTACTTC. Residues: CASSIGQPYEQYF.

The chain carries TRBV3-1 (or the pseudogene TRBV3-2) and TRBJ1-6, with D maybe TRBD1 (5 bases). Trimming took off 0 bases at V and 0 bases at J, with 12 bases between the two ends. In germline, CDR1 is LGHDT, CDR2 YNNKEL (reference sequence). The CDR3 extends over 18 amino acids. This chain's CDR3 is CASSQEGLRSSYNSPLHF. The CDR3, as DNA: TGTGCCAGCAGCCAAGAGGGACTGCGGAGCTCCTATAATTCACCCCTCCACTTT.

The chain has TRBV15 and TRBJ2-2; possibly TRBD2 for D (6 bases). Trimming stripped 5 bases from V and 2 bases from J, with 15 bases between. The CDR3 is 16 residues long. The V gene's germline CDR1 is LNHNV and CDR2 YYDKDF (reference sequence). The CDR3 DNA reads TGTGCCACCAGCGGGAGGATCTCTTCCAACACCGGGGAGCTGTTTTTT. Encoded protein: CATSGRISSNTGELFF.

This CDR3 reads CASSLFPIDTYSSYNEQFF. The CDR3, as DNA: TGTGCCAGCAGTTTGTTTCCGATAGACACTTACAGCTCCTACAATGAGCAGTTCTTC. J is TRBJ2-1 and V is TRBV28; D remains ambiguous. CDR3 length: 19 amino acids. V dropped 3 bases and J dropped 0 bases, with 21 bases sitting between them. The V gene's germline CDR1 is MDHEN and CDR2 SYDVKM. Full variable domain (outside the CDR3, taken from reference TRBV28 and TRBJ2-1): DVKVTQSSRYLVKRTGEKVFLECVQDMDHENMFWYRQDPGLGLRLIYFSYDVKMKEKGDIPEGYSVSREKKERFSLILESASTNQTSMYLCASSLFPIDTYSSYNEQFFGPGTRLTVL.

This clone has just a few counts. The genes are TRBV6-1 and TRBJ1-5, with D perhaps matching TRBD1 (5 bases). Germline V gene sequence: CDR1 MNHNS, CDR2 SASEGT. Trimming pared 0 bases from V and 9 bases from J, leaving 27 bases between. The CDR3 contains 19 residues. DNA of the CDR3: TGTGCCAGCAGTGAAGCTCCGACGTGGATGCGGGGGGTGGCCGGGCCCCAGCATTTT. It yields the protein CASSEAPTWMRGVAGPQHF.

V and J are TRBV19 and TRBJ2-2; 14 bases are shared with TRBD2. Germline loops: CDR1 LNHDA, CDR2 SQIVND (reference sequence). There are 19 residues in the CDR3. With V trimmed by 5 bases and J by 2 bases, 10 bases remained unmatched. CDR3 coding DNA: TGTGCCAGTAGTTTTCCGGGACTAGCGGGGGTTGACAACACCGGGGAGCTGTTTTTT. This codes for CASSFPGLAGVDNTGELFF.

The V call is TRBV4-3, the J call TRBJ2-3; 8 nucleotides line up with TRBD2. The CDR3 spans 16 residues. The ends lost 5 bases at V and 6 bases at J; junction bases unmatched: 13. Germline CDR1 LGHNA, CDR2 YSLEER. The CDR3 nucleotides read TGCGCCAGCAGCAAAACTTTAGCGGGGTTAGGGGATACGCAGTATTTT. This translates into CASSKTLAGLGDTQYF.

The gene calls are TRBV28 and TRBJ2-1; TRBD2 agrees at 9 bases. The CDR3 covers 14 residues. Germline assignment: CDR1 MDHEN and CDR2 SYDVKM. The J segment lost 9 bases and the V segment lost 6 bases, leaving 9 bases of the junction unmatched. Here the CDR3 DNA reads TGTGCCAGCAGGCGGGGGGGCCAATTAGGTGAGCAGTTCTTC. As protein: CASRRGGQLGEQFF.